This is a list of T cell receptor beta chains from one sample in a study of CD8 T cells in ankylosing spondylitis. MiXCR, run by TCRdb on the 5' RACE reads, gives a single entry per CDR3 protein. The sample shows almost 250,000 distinct CDR3 sequences, approximately 30% of them seen only once. The material sequenced was blood, either unsorted or a sorted T cell fraction (not recorded which). The source of these receptors is a male donor with ankylosing spondylitis or in good health (not recorded which). CDR3s include the opening cysteine and the closing phenylalanine or tryptophan. The D gene is left open where the match is weak. Clone size is not always given. Where it is, it says once, few, many or a class for expanded clones.

d_gene,v_gene,abundance,j_gene,CDR3aa,CDR3nt
TRBD2,TRBV29-1,few,TRBJ2-3,CSVVALAVSTDTQYF,TGCAGCGTTGTGGCCCTAGCGGTGAGCACAGATACGCAGTATTTT
.,TRBV7-9,.,TRBJ2-7,CASSPGPLEQYF,TGTGCCAGCAGCCCGGGACCGCTCGAGCAGTACTTC
TRBD1,TRBV20-1,few,TRBJ1-1,CSAGTGKTEAFF,TGCAGTGCTGGGACAGGAAAGACTGAAGCTTTCTTT
.,TRBV29-1,few,TRBJ1-2,CSVPRGGNYGYTF,TGCAGCGTTCCCCGTGGGGGTAACTATGGCTACACCTTC
.,TRBV20-1,.,TRBJ1-5,CSAGGHQPQHF,TGCAGTGCCGGGGGGCATCAGCCCCAGCATTTT
.,TRBV20-1,.,TRBJ2-5,CSARAEWGETQYF,TGCAGTGCTAGAGCCGAGTGGGGGGAGACCCAGTACTTC
TRBD1,TRBV12-3/TRBV12-4,.,TRBJ2-1,CAITGQGGDEQFF,TGTGCCATCACGGGACAGGGGGGCGATGAGCAGTTCTTC
.,TRBV29-1,few,TRBJ2-7,CSVVAGVYEQYF,TGCAGCGTTGTGGCAGGGGTCTACGAGCAGTACTTC
.,TRBV20-1,.,TRBJ1-4,CSALDRNMAKLFF,TGCAGTGCTCTGGACCGGAACATGGCCAAACTGTTTTTT
.,TRBV20-1,.,TRBJ1-3,CSARDDFFTGNTIYF,TGCAGTGCTAGGGATGACTTTTTCACTGGAAACACCATATATTTT
.,TRBV6-1,once,TRBJ2-1,CASSRGGPAGTEQFF,TGTGCCAGCAGCCGCGGTGGGCCTGCAGGGACTGAGCAGTTCTTC
.,TRBV12-3/TRBV12-4,few,TRBJ2-1,CASSLVPNEQFF,TGTGCCAGCAGTTTAGTTCCCAATGAGCAGTTCTTC
.,TRBV5-1,.,TRBJ2-3,CASSLGGADSDTQYF,TGCGCCAGCAGCTTGGGTGGGGCCGATTCTGATACGCAGTATTTT
TRBD1,TRBV7-9,.,TRBJ2-4,CASTSLGQGRHIQYF,TGTGCCAGCACCTCTCTGGGACAGGGAAGGCACATTCAGTACTTC
.,TRBV12-3/TRBV12-4,.,TRBJ2-6,CASTRGANVLTF,TGTGCCAGCACCCGGGGGGCCAACGTCCTGACTTTC
TRBD2,TRBV29-1,many,TRBJ2-1,CSVSPLAGYNEQFF,TGCAGCGTTTCCCCACTAGCGGGGTACAATGAGCAGTTCTTC
TRBD2,TRBV20-1,few,TRBJ2-3,CSARGLAGGRDTDTQYF,TGCAGTGCTAGGGGACTAGCGGGGGGGCGTGACACAGATACGCAGTATTTT
.,TRBV9,.,TRBJ2-1,CASSPRFGGDYNEQFF,TGTGCCAGCAGCCCCCGTTTCGGCGGGGATTACAATGAGCAGTTCTTC
.,TRBV9,.,TRBJ2-5,CASSRTREYGETQYF,TGTGCCAGCAGCAGAACCCGGGAGTACGGAGAGACCCAGTACTTC
.,TRBV12-3/TRBV12-4,.,TRBJ2-5,CASSHRAAIRETQYF,TGTGCCAGCAGTCACCGTGCAGCAATTCGAGAGACCCAGTACTTC
.,TRBV25-1,.,TRBJ2-4,CASSEFSIQYF,TGTGCCAGCAGTGAATTTAGCATTCAGTACTTC